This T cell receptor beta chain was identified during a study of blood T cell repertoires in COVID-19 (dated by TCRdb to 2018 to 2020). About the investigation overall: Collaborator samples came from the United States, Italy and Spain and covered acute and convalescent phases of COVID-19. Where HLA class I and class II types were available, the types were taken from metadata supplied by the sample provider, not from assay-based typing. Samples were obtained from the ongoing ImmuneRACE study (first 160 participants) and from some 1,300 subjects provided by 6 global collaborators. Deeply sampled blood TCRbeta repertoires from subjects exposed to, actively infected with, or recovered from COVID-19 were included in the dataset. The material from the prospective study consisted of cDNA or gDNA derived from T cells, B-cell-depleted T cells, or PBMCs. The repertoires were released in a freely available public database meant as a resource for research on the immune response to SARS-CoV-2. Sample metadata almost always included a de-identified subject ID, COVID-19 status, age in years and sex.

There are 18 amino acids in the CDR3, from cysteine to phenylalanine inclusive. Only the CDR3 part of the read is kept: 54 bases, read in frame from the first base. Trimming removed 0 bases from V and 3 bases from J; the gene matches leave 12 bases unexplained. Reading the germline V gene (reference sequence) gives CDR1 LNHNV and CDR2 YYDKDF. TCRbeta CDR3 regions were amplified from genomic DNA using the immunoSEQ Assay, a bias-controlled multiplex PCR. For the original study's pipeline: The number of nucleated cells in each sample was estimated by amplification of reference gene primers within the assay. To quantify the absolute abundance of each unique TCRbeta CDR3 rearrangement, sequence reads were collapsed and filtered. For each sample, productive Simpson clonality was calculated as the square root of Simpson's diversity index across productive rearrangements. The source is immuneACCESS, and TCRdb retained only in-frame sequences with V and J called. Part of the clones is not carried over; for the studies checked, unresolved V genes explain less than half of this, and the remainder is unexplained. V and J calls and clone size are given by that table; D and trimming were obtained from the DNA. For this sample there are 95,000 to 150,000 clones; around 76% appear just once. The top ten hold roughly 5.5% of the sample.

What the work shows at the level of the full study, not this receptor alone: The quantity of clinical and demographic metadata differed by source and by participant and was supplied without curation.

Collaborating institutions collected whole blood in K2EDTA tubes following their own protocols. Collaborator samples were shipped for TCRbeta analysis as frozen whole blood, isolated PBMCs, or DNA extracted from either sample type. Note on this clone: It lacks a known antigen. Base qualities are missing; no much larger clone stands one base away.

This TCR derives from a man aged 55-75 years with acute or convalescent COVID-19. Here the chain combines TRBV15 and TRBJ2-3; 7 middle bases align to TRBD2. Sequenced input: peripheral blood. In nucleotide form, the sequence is TGTGCCACCAGCAGAGATCAGGCTACGCGGGAGAGGACAGATACGCAGTATTTT. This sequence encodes CATSRDQATRERTDTQYF. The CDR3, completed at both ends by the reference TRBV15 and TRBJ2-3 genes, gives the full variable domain DAMVIQNPRYQVTQFGKPVTLSCSQTLNHNVMYWYQQKSSQAPKLLFHYYDKDFNNEADTPDNFQSRRPNTSFCFLDIRSPGLGDTAMYLCATSRDQATRERTDTQYFGPGTRLTVL.